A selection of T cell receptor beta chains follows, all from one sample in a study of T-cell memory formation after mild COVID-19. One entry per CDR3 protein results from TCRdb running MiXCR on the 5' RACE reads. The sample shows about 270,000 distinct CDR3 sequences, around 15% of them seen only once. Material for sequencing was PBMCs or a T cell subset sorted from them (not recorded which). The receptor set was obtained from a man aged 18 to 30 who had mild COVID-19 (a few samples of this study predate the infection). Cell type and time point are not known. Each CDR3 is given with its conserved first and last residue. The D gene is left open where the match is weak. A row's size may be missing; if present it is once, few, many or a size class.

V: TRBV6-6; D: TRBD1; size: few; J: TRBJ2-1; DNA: TGTGCCAGCAGTGACCCAGCGACAGGGAGCAATGAGCAGTTCTTC; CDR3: CASSDPATGSNEQFF
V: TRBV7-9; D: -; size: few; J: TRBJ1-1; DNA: TGTGCCAGCAGCTTACCCGGGCGGAACACTGAAGCTTTCTTT; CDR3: CASSLPGRNTEAFF
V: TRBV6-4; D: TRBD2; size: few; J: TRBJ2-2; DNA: TGTGCCAGCAGTGAGGGACTAGCCACCGGGGAGCTGTTTTTT; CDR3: CASSEGLATGELFF
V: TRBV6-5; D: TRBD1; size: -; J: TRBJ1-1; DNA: TGTGCCAGCAGTTCCCACAGGGGGCTGGGTGAAGCTTTCTTT; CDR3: CASSSHRGLGEAFF
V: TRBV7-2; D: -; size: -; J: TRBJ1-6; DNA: TGTGCCAGCAGCCCCCGGGGGGAGGATTCACCCCTCCACTTT; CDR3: CASSPRGEDSPLHF
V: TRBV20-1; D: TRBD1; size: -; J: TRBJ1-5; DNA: TGCAGCGTCGGACAGGGAGATCAGCCCCAGCATTTT; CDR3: CSVGQGDQPQHF
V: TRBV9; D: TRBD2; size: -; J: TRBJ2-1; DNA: TGTGCCAGCAGCGGTAGCGGGGGGGCGTACAATGAGCAGTTCTTC; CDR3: CASSGSGGAYNEQFF
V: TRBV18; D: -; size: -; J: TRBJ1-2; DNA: TGTGCCAGCTCACCAGGCAGCATGTATGGCTACACCTTC; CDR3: CASSPGSMYGYTF
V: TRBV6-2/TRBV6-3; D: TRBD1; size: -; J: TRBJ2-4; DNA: TGTGCCAGCCGCCGGGACAGGGGTCACATTCAGTACTTC; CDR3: CASRRDRGHIQYF
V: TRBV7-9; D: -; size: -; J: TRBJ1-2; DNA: TGTGCCAGCAGCTTGCACGGGGCTGGCTATGGCTACACCTTC; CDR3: CASSLHGAGYGYTF
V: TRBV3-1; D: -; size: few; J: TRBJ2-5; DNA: TGTGCCAGCAGCCAAGAAGGCGTATGGATTCAGTACTTC; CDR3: CASSQEGVWIQYF
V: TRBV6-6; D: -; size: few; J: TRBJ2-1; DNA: TGTGCCAGCAGTTCTCGGACCCGCGGCGCTGAGCAGTTCTTC; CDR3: CASSSRTRGAEQFF
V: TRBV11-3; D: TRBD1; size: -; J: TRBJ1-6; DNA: TGTGCCAGCAGCTCGACAGGGGATTCACCCCTCCACTTT; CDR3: CASSSTGDSPLHF
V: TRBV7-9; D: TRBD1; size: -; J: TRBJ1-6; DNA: TGTGCCAGCAGCTTAGAGGGCAGGGGGCGTGCGTCACCCCTCCACTTT; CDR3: CASSLEGRGRASPLHF
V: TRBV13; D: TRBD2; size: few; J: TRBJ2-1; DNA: TGTGCCAGCACCTCCCTCGGGGGGGCCGATGAGCAGTTCTTC; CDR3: CASTSLGGADEQFF
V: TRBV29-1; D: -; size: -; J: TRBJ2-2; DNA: TGCAGCGCTGAACGCCCAGCCACCGGGGAGCTGTTTTTT; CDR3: CSAERPATGELFF
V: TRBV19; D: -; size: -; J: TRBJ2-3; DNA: TGTGCCAGTAGTATAGCGTCGGCCGCGGATACGCAGTATTTT; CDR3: CASSIASAADTQYF
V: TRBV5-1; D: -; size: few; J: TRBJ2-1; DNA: TGCGCCAGCGGCAAAGAGGACCATGTGTACAATGAGCAGTTCTTC; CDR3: CASGKEDHVYNEQFF
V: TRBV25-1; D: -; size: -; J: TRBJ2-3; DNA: TGTGCCAGCAGTGAATCGAGCACAGATACGCAGTATTTT; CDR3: CASSESSTDTQYF
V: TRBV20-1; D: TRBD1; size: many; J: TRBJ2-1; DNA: TGCAGTGCTAGGGGGGTCCGGGACAGGGGACACAATGAGCAGTTCTTC; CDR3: CSARGVRDRGHNEQFF
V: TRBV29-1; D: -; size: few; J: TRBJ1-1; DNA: TGCAGCGTTGTCGGTATCCCAAACACTGAAGCTTTCTTT; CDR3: CSVVGIPNTEAFF
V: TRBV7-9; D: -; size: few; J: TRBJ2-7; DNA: TGTGCCAGCAGCTTAGACCCTATCCACGAGCAGTACTTC; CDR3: CASSLDPIHEQYF
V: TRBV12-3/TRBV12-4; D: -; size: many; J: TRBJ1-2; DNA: TGTGCCAGCACCTATGACCTTTTGCGGTACTATGGCTACACCTTC; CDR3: CASTYDLLRYYGYTF
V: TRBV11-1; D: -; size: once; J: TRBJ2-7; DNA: TGTGCCAGCAGCTTAGGCGGAAGCGTACGGTACGAGCAGTACTTC; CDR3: CASSLGGSVRYEQYF
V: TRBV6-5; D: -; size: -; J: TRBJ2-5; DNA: TGTGCCAGCAGTTACGCACTCCAAGAGACCCAGTACTTC; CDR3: CASSYALQETQYF
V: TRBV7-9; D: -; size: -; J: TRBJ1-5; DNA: TGTGCCAGCAGCTTTGACAGGTTGGGCAATCAGCCCCAGCATTTT; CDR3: CASSFDRLGNQPQHF
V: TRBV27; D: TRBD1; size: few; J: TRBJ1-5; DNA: TGTGCCAGCAGAACCGCCGGGACAGGGGGCCTGCAGCCCCAGCATTTT; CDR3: CASRTAGTGGLQPQHF
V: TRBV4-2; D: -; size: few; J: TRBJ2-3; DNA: TGTGCCAGCAGTCCTCCTACGCGGAGCACAGATACGCAGTATTTT; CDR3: CASSPPTRSTDTQYF
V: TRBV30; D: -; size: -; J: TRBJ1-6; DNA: TGTGCCTGGAGTATACCGGGGTCCCCAGGTCATTCACCCCTCCACTTT; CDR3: CAWSIPGSPGHSPLHF
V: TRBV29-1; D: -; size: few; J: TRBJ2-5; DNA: TGCAGCGTAAACGCCTTCCAAGAGACCCAGTACTTC; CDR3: CSVNAFQETQYF
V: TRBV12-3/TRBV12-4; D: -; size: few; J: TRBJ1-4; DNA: TGTGCCAGCAGTTTCTCGGGGGCCGGTGAAAAACTGTTTTTT; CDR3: CASSFSGAGEKLFF